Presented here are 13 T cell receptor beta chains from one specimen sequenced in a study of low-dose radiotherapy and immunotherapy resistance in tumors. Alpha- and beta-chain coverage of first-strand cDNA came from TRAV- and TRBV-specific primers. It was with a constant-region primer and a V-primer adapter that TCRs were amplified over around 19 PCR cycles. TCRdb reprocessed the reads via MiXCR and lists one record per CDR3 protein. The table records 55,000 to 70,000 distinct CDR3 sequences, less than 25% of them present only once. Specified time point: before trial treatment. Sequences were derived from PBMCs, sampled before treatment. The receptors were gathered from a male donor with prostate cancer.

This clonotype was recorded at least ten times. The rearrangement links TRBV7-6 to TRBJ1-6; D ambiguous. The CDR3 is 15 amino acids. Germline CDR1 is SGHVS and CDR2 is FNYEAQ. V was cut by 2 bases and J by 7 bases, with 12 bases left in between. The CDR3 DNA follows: TGTGCCAGCAGCTTATCGGGTGCAGAGAATTCACCCCTCCACTTT. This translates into CASSLSGAENSPLHF.

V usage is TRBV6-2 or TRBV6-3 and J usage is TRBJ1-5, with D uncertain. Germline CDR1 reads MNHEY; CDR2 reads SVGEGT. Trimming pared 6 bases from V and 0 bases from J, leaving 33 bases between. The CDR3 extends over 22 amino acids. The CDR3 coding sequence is TGTGCCAGCAGCTTAACCCGGACCGGAAGGACTGGTTCTCCCTATAGCAATCAGCCCCAGCATTTT. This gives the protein CASSLTRTGRTGSPYSNQPQHF.

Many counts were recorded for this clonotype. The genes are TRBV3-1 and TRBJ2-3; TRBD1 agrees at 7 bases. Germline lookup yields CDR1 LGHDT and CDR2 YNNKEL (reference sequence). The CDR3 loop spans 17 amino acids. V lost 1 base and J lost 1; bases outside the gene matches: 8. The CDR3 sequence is CASSQVGTGAGTDTQYF. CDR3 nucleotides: TGTGCCAGCAGCCAAGTGGGTACAGGGGCCGGCACAGATACGCAGTATTTT.

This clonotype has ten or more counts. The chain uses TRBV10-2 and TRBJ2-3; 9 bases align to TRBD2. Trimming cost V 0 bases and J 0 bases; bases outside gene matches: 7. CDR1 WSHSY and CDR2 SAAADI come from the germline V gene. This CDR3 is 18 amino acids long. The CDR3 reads CASSESGWRGGSTDTQYF. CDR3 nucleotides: TGCGCCAGCAGTGAGTCGGGGTGGCGGGGGGGAAGCACAGATACGCAGTATTTT.

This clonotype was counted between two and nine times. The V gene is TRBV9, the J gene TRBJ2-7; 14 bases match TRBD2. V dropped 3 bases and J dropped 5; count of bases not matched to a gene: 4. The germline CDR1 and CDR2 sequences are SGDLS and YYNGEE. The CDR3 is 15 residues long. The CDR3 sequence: CASSAGTSGSHEQYF. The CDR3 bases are TGTGCCAGCAGCGCAGGGACTAGCGGGAGTCACGAGCAGTACTTC.

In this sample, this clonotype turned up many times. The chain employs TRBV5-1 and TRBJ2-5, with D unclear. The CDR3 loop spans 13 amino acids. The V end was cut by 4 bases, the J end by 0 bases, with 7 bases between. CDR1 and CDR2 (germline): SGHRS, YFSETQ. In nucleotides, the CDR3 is TGCGCCAGCAGCGCTCTCGACCAAGAGACCCAGTACTTC. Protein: CASSALDQETQYF. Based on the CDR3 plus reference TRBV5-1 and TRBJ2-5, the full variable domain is KAGVTQTPRYLIKTRGQQVTLSCSPISGHRSVSWYQQTPGQGLQFLFEYFSETQRNKGNFPGRFSGRQFSNSRSEMNVSTLELGDSALYLCASSALDQETQYFGPGTRLLVL.

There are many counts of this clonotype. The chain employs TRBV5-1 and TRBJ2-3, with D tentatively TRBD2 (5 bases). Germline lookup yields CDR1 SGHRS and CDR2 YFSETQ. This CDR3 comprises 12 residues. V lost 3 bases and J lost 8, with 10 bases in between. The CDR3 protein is CASSSLSGTQYF. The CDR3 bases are TGCGCCAGCAGCTCCCTGAGCGGTACGCAGTATTTT.

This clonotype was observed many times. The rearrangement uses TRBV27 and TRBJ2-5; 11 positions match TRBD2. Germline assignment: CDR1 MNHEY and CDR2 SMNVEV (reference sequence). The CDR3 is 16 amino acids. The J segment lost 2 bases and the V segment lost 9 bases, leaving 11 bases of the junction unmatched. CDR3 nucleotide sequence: TGTGCCAGACACTTTAGCGGGAGGGAGGTGCAAGAGACCCAGTACTTC. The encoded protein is CARHFSGREVQETQYF.

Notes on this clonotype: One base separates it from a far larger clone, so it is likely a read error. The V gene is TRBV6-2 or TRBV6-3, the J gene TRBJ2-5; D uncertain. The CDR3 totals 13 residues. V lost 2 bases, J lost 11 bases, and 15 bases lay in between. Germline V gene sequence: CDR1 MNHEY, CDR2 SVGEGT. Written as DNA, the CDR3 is TGTGCCAGCAGTTACCTGCTGCCCAGTGAGCAGTACTTC. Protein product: CASSYLLPSEQYF.

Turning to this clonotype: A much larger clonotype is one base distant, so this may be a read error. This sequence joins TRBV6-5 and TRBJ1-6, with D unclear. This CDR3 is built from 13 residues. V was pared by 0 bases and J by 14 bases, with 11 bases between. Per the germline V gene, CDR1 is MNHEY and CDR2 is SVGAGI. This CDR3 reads CASSYSEVETLHF. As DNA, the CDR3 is TGTGCCAGCAGTTACTCGGAGGTAGAGACCCTCCACTTT.

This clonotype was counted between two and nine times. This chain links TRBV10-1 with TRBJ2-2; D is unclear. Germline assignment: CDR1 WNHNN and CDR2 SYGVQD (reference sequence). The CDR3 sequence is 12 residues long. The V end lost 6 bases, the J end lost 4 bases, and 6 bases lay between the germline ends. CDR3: CASRQSTGELFF. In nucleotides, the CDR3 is TGCGCCAGCAGACAGAGCACCGGGGAGCTGTTTTTT.

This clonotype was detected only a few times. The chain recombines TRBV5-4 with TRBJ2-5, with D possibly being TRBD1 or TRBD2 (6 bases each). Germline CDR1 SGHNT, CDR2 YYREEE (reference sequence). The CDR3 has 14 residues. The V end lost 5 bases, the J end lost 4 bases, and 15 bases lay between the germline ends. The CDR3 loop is CASRGGRGGETQYF. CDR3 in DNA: TGTGCCAGCAGGGGAGGCCGAGGGGGAGAGACCCAGTACTTC.

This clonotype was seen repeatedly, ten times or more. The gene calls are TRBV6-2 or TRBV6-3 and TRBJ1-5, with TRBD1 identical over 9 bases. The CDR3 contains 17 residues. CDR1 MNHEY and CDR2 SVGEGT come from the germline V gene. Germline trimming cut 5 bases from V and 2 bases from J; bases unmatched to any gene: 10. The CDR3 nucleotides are TGTGCCAGCAGTACCCTACGGACAGGGGAGCGCAATCAGCCCCAGCATTTT. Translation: CASSTLRTGERNQPQHF.